The 3 T cell receptor beta chains below were found in one sample sequenced in a study of control samples from healthy donors and cancer patients. Sequencing used immunoSEQ multiplex PCR; TCRdb keeps in-frame clones, though not all of them. The sample has 180,000 or so clones; roughly 91% are singletons. Sequencing used blood. The receptors here all came from a woman aged 25 to 39 in good health.

In the case of this clone: Other DNA sequences within the sample encode an identical CDR3. The chain carries TRBV6-4 and TRBJ2-2; D is undetermined. V was trimmed by 3 bases and J by 4 bases, leaving 6 bases between them. Germline V gives CDR1 MRHNA, CDR2 SNTAGT. This CDR3 contains 13 residues. The CDR3 spells CASSEGGTGELFF. The CDR3 coding sequence is TGTGCCAGCAGTGAGGGCGGCACCGGGGAGCTGTTTTTT.

CDR3 protein: CASSIDLAEGAYEQYF. In DNA form, the CDR3 reads TGTGCCAGTAGTATAGATCTAGCGGAGGGAGCCTACGAGCAGTACTTC. The chain recombines TRBV19 with TRBJ2-7; 7 bases line up with TRBD2. Germline CDR1 is LNHDA and CDR2 is SQIVND (reference sequence). The CDR3 runs 16 residues. Germline trimming cut 0 bases from V and 2 bases from J; bases unmatched to any gene: 7.

V usage is TRBV7-2 and J usage is TRBJ1-4; 8 bases agree with TRBD1. Trimming cost V 4 bases and J 8 bases; bases outside gene matches: 6. The CDR3 loop spans 14 amino acids. CDR1 and CDR2 from the germline V gene are SGHTA and FQGNSA. This chain's CDR3 is CASSSDRGGEKLFF. CDR3 nucleotides: TGTGCCAGCAGCTCCGACAGGGGAGGCGAAAAACTGTTTTTT.